The 5 T cell receptor beta chains below all came from one sample that was sequenced in a study of blood T cell repertoires in COVID-19. Using immunoSEQ multiplex PCR, the repertoire was profiled, and TCRdb retains in-frame clones only, with some absent. The table lists approximately 200,000 clones, roughly nine tenths of them singletons. The sequenced sample consisted of PBMCs or T cells enriched from blood (not recorded which). The source of these receptors is a woman under 30 in a cohort exposed to, infected with or recovered from COVID-19 (not recorded which).

This clone turned up a few times. The chain is built from TRBV7-3 and TRBJ2-5; D is undetermined. Germline V gene data show CDR1 as SGHTA and CDR2 as FQGTGA. The length of the CDR3 is 13 residues. Trimming cost V 1 base and J 4 bases, with 7 bases left between them. This CDR3 reads CASSLIPLETQYF. CDR3 DNA sequence: TGTGCCAGCAGCTTAATTCCGTTAGAGACCCAGTACTTC. The variable domain in full, with the rest retrieved from reference TRBV7-3 and TRBJ2-5, is GAGVSQTPSNKVTEKGKYVELRCDPISGHTALYWYRQSLGQGPEFLIYFQGTGAADDSGLPNDRFFAVRPEGSVSTLKIQRTERGDSAVYLCASSLIPLETQYFGPGTRLLVL.

The genes are TRBV7-2 and TRBJ1-2, with TRBD1 matching over 7 bases. The CDR3 has 15 residues. V was clipped by 4 bases and J by 7 bases; unmatched bases: 12. Looked up from germline, CDR1 is SGHTA and CDR2 is FQGNSA. The CDR3 region has the DNA TGTGCCAGCAGCTCGAACCCCTCGCGGACAGGTGGCTACACCTTC. Protein product: CASSSNPSRTGGYTF.

The chain uses TRBV27 and TRBJ1-2; 8 bases map to TRBD1. With 5 bases clipped from V and 7 bases from J, the junction kept 6 bases outside the gene matches. The CDR3 contains 13 residues. CDR1 is MNHEY, CDR2 SMNVEV, per germline (reference sequence). The CDR3 reads CASSDRGSLGYTF. The CDR3 nucleotides read TGTGCCAGCAGTGACAGGGGATCCCTTGGCTACACCTTC.

The chain carries TRBV11-2 and TRBJ2-5; D is possibly TRBD1 (5 bases). There are 15 residues in the CDR3. Trimming stripped 5 bases from V and 0 bases from J, with 13 bases between. The germline gives CDR1 SGHAT, CDR2 FQNNGV. CDR3 coding DNA: TGTGCCAGCAGCCTATCTTTGGGGCACCAAGAGACCCAGTACTTC. Translated, it gives CASSLSLGHQETQYF.

The chain has TRBV7-2 and TRBJ1-1; D remains ambiguous. V was pared by 2 bases and J by 2 bases, with 6 bases between. Germline V gene lookup returns CDR1 SGHTA and CDR2 FQGNSA. The CDR3 is 13 residues long. For the CDR3, the DNA is TGTGCCAGCAGCTTAAATATTAACACTGAAGCTTTCTTT. This gives the protein CASSLNINTEAFF.